The clone carrying this T cell receptor beta chain was observed once. What it binds is not known. This sample stems from a study of cytomegalovirus exposure and HLA in healthy donors. The study's findings and limits: A list of 150 to 200 TCR beta chains associated with cytomegalovirus was given. One later analysis, an examination of the 100 to 150 validation repertoires, found that first-cohort TCR clusters tended to co-occur in them.

While the first cohort had 600 to 800 subjects, the donors belonged to the separate validation cohort of 120 subjects. Data came from immunoSEQ multiplex PCR; TCRdb stores just in-frame clones and leaves some out. Of approximately 300,000 clones listed, 87% are singletons. The clonotype comes from a woman aged 30 to 39 in good health and CMV-seropositive. Material: PBMCs.

The CDR3, as DNA: TGTGCCAGCAGCTCGGACAATGAGCAGTTCTTC. It codes for CASSSDNEQFF. This chain joins TRBV7-3 and TRBJ2-1; no clear D. Per the germline V gene, CDR1 is SGHTA and CDR2 is FQGTGA. Trimming removed 4 bases at V and 5 bases at J, with 3 bases between. CDR3 size: 11 residues.